The rows below give T cell receptor beta chains drawn from one sample of a study of blood T cell repertoires in COVID-19. TCRdb's table, derived via immunoSEQ multiplex PCR, lists solely in-frame clones and lacks some. Of tens of thousands of clones in the sample, more than 65% are singletons; the top ten hold around 27%. The source material was peripheral blood. Every receptor here comes from a human donor in a cohort sampled during active COVID-19. Each CDR3 is given with its conserved first and last residue. A D gene is named only where the DNA matches it firmly. The size field is filled for only some rows; it gives once, few, many or a size class.

j_call,d_call,clone_size,v_call,cdr3_nt,cdr3_aa
TRBJ2-4,TRBD2,.,TRBV7-9,TGTGCCAGCAGCTTATCACCGGGACTAGCGGGGAGGAGGGAAAACATTCAGTACTTC,CASSLSPGLAGRRENIQYF
TRBJ1-5,.,.,TRBV2,TGTGCCAGCAGTGAAGAATTCGTAAATCAGCCCCAGCATTTT,CASSEEFVNQPQHF
TRBJ2-7,.,.,TRBV7-2,TGTGCCAGCAGCTTACATGGCCCAGGGAACGAGCAGTACTTC,CASSLHGPGNEQYF
TRBJ2-7,.,.,TRBV7-6,TGTGCCAGCAGCCCACAGGGAGGGGTCTCCTACGAGCAGTACTTC,CASSPQGGVSYEQYF
TRBJ2-3,TRBD2,.,TRBV14,TGTGCCAGCAGTCTAGCGGTGACAGATACGCAGTATTTT,CASSLAVTDTQYF
TRBJ2-1,.,.,TRBV5-1,TGCGCCAGCAGTCGGGGGGCGGGGCTCAATGAGCAGTTCTTC,CASSRGAGLNEQFF
TRBJ1-5,.,.,TRBV4-2,TGTGCCAGCAGCCTCGAATTCGGGCAGCCCCAGCATTTT,CASSLEFGQPQHF
TRBJ2-2,TRBD1,.,TRBV28,TGTGCCAGCAGTCTAACCTGGACAGGGAACACCGGGGAGCTGTTTTTT,CASSLTWTGNTGELFF
TRBJ2-5,TRBD1,many,TRBV5-6,TGTGCCAGCAGCCCTGGGACAGGCGGGCAAGAGACCCAGTACTTC,CASSPGTGGQETQYF
TRBJ2-7,TRBD1,.,TRBV7-8,TGTGCCAGCAGCGGGGGACAGAAGGCCTACGAGCAGTACTTC,CASSGGQKAYEQYF
TRBJ2-3,.,.,TRBV7-8,TGTGCCAGCAGCCTGACCAGGGGGGAGCAGTATTTT,CASSLTRGEQYF
TRBJ2-7,TRBD1,.,TRBV5-1,TGCGCCAGCACAGGACAGGGGTCTTCCTACGAGCAGTACTTC,CASTGQGSSYEQYF
TRBJ2-1,.,.,TRBV11-3,TGTGCCAGCAGCTTAGCGCTAGCCCCCTACAATGAGCAGTTCTTC,CASSLALAPYNEQFF
TRBJ2-2,TRBD2,.,TRBV20-1,TGCAGTTCCGACAGAAGCGGGAGGATGTTTTTT,CSSDRSGRMFF
TRBJ1-1,.,.,TRBV7-9,TGTGCCAGCAGCTTAGTGGGGTCCGGGACAACCAACACTGAAGCTTTCTTT,CASSLVGSGTTNTEAFF
TRBJ1-2,.,.,TRBV7-9,TGTGCCAGCAGCTTAGCCAGCTATGGCTACACCTTC,CASSLASYGYTF
TRBJ2-7,.,.,TRBV4-2,TGTGCCAGCAGCCAAGAGTTCGGGGGTATCTCCTACGAGCAGTACTTC,CASSQEFGGISYEQYF